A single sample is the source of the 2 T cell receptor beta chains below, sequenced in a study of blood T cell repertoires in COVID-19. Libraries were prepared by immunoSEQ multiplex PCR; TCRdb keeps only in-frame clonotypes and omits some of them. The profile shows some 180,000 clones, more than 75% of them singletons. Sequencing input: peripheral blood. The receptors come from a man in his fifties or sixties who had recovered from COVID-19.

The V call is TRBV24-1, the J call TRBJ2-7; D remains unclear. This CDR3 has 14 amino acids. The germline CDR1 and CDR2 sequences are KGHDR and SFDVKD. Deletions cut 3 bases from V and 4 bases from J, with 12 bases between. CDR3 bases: TGTGCCACCAGTGATCTCAAGCCCCCTTACGAGCAGTACTTC. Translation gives CATSDLKPPYEQYF.

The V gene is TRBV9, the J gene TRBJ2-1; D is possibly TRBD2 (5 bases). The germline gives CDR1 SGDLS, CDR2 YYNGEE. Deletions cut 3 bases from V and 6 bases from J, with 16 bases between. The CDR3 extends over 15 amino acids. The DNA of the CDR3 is TGTGCCAGCAGCGGGTGGGGTCTAGCCCGCAATGAGCAGTTCTTC. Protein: CASSGWGLARNEQFF.